The T cell receptor (beta chain) described here comes from a study of T cell responses to AZD1222 COVID-19 vaccine (dated by TCRdb to the early 2020s). Regarding the study in general: TCR sequencing covered 230 to 250 trial participants: 200 to 210 given two doses of AZD1222 and 26 given two doses of MenACWY control vaccine. Trial participants were enrolled by age into subgroups of 18-55, 56-69 and 70-plus years, and around 150, 28 and 57 TCR-sequenced participants, respectively, were included in these subgroups. Here is what the overall study found, with its caveats: Most participants were white British and females outnumbered males, and the authors suggested that clonal diversity may have been underestimated. After two AZD1222 doses, both the breadth and the depth of spike-specific TCRs were significantly higher than at day 0 and than in MenACWY recipients. Conclusions about previously exposed vaccinees were limited because only six AZD1222 recipients were SARS-CoV-2 seropositive at baseline. Because no day 14 peak-response samples were available, repertoires were characterized only after the peak T cell response. Epitopes outside the regions mutated in the B.1.351 and B.1.1.7 variants were reportedly recognized by nearly half of the unique spike-specific TCRs. CD4 TCRs associated with the vaccine covered the entire spike protein, and the dominant responses were in regions 160-218 and 743-854. In the small 56-69-year group, the increase in depth fell short of significance, most likely because of low power.

Concerning this clone itself: What antigen it recognizes has not been identified. No base quality information exists; no much larger clone differs at one position.

The CDR3 regions of human TCRbeta chains were analyzed by immunosequencing. The published analysis was carried out like this. TCRs in the repertoires were compared against a reference library of SARS-CoV-2-specific TCRs that had been generated with the MIRA antigen-specificity platform. Breadth meant the fraction of unique TCRs that were SARS-CoV-2-associated, whereas depth meant the fraction of total T cells that were SARS-CoV-2-associated. Using the MIRA data, each spike-specific TCR was assigned both to the spike region to which the TCR was reactive and to a CD4 or CD8 class. Log10-transformed breadth and depth values were compared by one-way ANOVA with Sidak's multiple comparisons tests. The table comes from immuneACCESS by way of TCRdb, which keeps in-frame sequences with V and J called. Part of the clones is missing from these tables; in studies checked, under half for an unresolved V gene and the rest for unknown reasons. V and J calls and clone size follow that table, whereas D and trimming were derived from the DNA. The sample data list under 150,000 clones, and around 93% of these were observed just once. The ten most abundant clones make up 3% to 4.5% of the sample.

The CDR3 holds 14 amino acids from the cysteine to the phenylalanine. Only CDR3 DNA is held: 42 bases, read in frame from base 1. From the germline V gene, CDR1 is SGDLS and CDR2 is YYNGEE. V sheds 3 bases and J sheds 5 bases, leaving 14 bases between their ends. The meaning of the sample's time point label: about 28 days (+/-7) after the second vaccine dose. Because spike-specific TCR depth and breadth did not differ between the two schedules, AZD1222 recipients who got a second dose at roughly 4 weeks were pooled with those who got a second dose at roughly 12 weeks. Vaccinee samples came from UK trials COV001 and COV002, including a single-blind randomized controlled phase 2/3 trial of AZD1222 (ChAdOx1 nCoV-19) in healthy adults. Trial participant PBMC samples were collected at day 0 and day 28 after the second dose for TCRbeta chain sequencing.

Recombination connected TRBV9 to TRBJ1-1; no D segment can be confidently identified. The specimen comprised peripheral blood, sampled 28 days after the second AZD1222 dose. The sequence was collected from an adult who received the AZD1222 COVID-19 vaccine. Here is the DNA: TGTGCCAGCAGCGCCCTCGTGGGAGGGACTGAAGCTTTCTTT. This codes for CASSALVGGTEAFF.